Following are 9 T cell receptor beta chains from one sample sequenced in a study of identical twins. TCRdb analysed the 5' RACE reads with MiXCR anew, one entry per CDR3 protein. This sample has hundreds of thousands of distinct CDR3 sequences, with roughly 20% found just once. This sample also belongs to another study, concerning T cells expressing NK-cell markers.

Sample: PBMCs. The receptors were gathered from a young woman in good health.

For the CDR3, the DNA is TGCAGTGCTAGTGACGGAGGACAGGACTTCACAGATACGCAGTATTTT. Translation: CSASDGGQDFTDTQYF. The chain is built from TRBV20-1 and TRBJ2-3; 7 nucleotides match TRBD1. Germline V gives CDR1 DFQATT, CDR2 SNEGSKA (reference sequence). The CDR3 runs to 16 residues. Losses at the gene ends were 3 bases for V and 2 bases for J; bases not matched to a gene: 11.

This clonotype appeared a single time. The V gene is TRBV30, the J gene TRBJ2-3; D remains ambiguous. Germline V gene sequence: CDR1 GTSNPN, CDR2 SVGIG (reference sequence). The CDR3 consists of 16 residues. With 3 bases removed from V and 0 bases from J, the gap between germline ends came to 16 bases. CDR3 in DNA: TGTGCCTGGAGCGCCGGGCCCCTCCCTAGCACAGATACGCAGTATTTT. Protein product: CAWSAGPLPSTDTQYF.

The chain combines TRBV4-2 with TRBJ2-3; D gene uncertain. Deletions cut 1 base from V and 4 bases from J, with 9 bases between. The CDR3 covers 14 residues. Germline-derived CDR1 and CDR2 are LGHNA and YNFKEQ. CDR3 DNA: TGTGCCAGCAGCCAAGCGCTCAACGCAGATACGCAGTATTTT. Amino acid sequence: CASSQALNADTQYF.

This clonotype has more than one count but fewer than ten. The J gene is TRBJ2-1, the V gene TRBV12-3 or TRBV12-4, with D perhaps matching TRBD1 or TRBD2 (5 bases each). Trimming removed 5 bases from V and 1 base from J, with 18 bases in between. The CDR3 contains 17 residues. The CDR3 bases are TGTGCCAGCAGTATTGGGGGAGCCAGACGGTCCTACAATGAGCAGTTCTTC. As protein: CASSIGGARRSYNEQFF.

This clonotype was observed a few times. This rearrangement joins TRBV19 to TRBJ2-2, with D tentatively TRBD1 (6 bases). V shed 2 bases and J shed 2 bases, with 15 bases lying between them. The CDR3 covers 17 residues. CDR1 LNHDA and CDR2 SQIVND come from the germline V gene (reference sequence). This CDR3 is CASSIRGRTENTGELFF. The CDR3 DNA reads TGTGCCAGTAGTATACGAGGTCGGACAGAAAACACCGGGGAGCTGTTTTTT.

Only one count was recorded for this clonotype. The chain is built from TRBV28 and TRBJ2-3; maybe TRBD1 (5 bases). Germline V lookup: CDR1 MDHEN, CDR2 SYDVKM. Trimming shortened V by 1 base and J by 2 bases, and 13 bases separated the two germline ends. CDR3 size: 16 residues. CDR3 DNA sequence: TGTGCCAGCAGTTTATTAGGACACCTCCCCACAGATACGCAGTATTTT. Protein product: CASSLLGHLPTDTQYF.

This clonotype was counted a few times. V and J are TRBV7-3 and TRBJ2-3, with 12 bases that match TRBD2. The CDR3 contains 16 residues. CDR1 SGHTA and CDR2 FQGTGA come from the germline V gene. With 4 bases clipped from V and 5 bases from J, the junction kept 7 bases outside the gene matches. The CDR3 region has the DNA TGTGCCAGCAGCTCGGCTAGCGGGGGGGCACGAGATACGCAGTATTTT. Translation: CASSSASGGARDTQYF.

The rearrangement uses TRBV5-5 and TRBJ2-3; D gene ambiguous. V shed 4 bases and J shed 5 bases, with 23 bases lying between them. The CDR3 consists of 17 residues. Germline V gene data show CDR1 as SGHKS and CDR2 as YYEKEE (reference sequence). The CDR3 DNA follows: TGTGCCAGCAGCCGTCGGCTCGCCCTACCCCAGGTAGATACGCAGTATTTT. The encoded protein is CASSRRLALPQVDTQYF.

V and J are TRBV12-3 or TRBV12-4 and TRBJ2-5; no clear D. The CDR3 has 13 amino acids. Trimming took 5 bases from V and 4 from J, leaving 11 bases between them. CDR3: CASSQTKRETQYF. In DNA, the CDR3 is TGTGCCAGCAGTCAGACCAAAAGAGAGACCCAGTACTTC.